The next 28 T cell receptor beta chains were all read from a single sample in a study of blood T cell dynamics during melanoma immunotherapy (dated by TCRdb to 2018 to 2021). Reading the label with the study, this specimen's time point is: pre-treatment baseline. The library was built by means of the immunoSEQ multiplex PCR assay. In its TCRdb copy, this immuneACCESS table keeps in-frame sequences only and misses some clones. Where compared with another copy, unresolved V genes explain less than half of these, and the others have no known cause. The sample yields 10,000 to 15,000 clones; around 84% were counted once. The ten largest account for less than 5.5% of the sample. The source material was blood, sampled from a patient treated with checkpoint blockade. These receptors all stem from a human donor with melanoma.

This clone was seen only once. This chain links TRBV6-6 with TRBJ2-5; TRBD1 aligns across 9 bases. V dropped 8 bases and J dropped 3; count of bases not matched to a gene: 10. Looked up from germline, CDR1 is MNHNY and CDR2 is SVGAGI (reference sequence). The CDR3 has 15 amino acids. In nucleotides, the CDR3 is TGTGCCAGCGCCTTATCCGGGACAGGGAAAGAGACCCAGTACTTC. It codes for CASALSGTGKETQYF.

This rearrangement joins TRBV5-1 to TRBJ2-5; 9 bases align to TRBD1. Unmatched junction bases numbered 5, after V lost 3 bases and J lost 5 bases. Germline-derived CDR1 and CDR2 are SGHRS and YFSETQ. The CDR3 loop spans 14 amino acids. The CDR3 DNA reads as TGCGCCAGCAGCTCGGGACAGGGTACCGAGACCCAGTACTTC. Protein sequence: CASSSGQGTETQYF.

V and J are TRBV2 and TRBJ2-5; D not certain. The DNA end lines up better with TRBJ2-7; the J call may be wrong. The CDR3 length is 13 residues. Germline V lookup: CDR1 SNHLY, CDR2 FYNNEI. The CDR3 spells CASSSDGQYEQYF. The CDR3 DNA follows: TGTGCCAGCAGTAGCGACGGTCAATACGAGCAGTACTTC.

The CDR3: CASTQGLGYTF. CDR3 nucleotide sequence: TGTGCCAGCACACAGGGTCTGGGCTACACCTTC. The chain uses TRBV2 and TRBJ1-2, with D tentatively TRBD1 (6 bases). The CDR3 runs to 11 residues. Trimming stripped 7 bases from V and 8 bases from J, with 11 bases between. Germline CDR1 SNHLY, CDR2 FYNNEI.

The chain links TRBV20-1 to TRBJ2-7; no definite D call. Germline CDR1 reads DFQATT; CDR2 reads SNEGSKA (reference sequence). V was trimmed by 3 bases and J by 2 bases, leaving 5 bases between them. This CDR3 is 11 amino acids long. CDR3 sequence: CSASYPYEQYF. CDR3 nucleotide sequence: TGCAGTGCTAGTTACCCCTACGAGCAGTACTTC.

The CDR3 nucleotides read TGCGCCAGCAGCCTACCAGGGGTCTCCACTGAAGCTTTCTTT. Protein product: CASSLPGVSTEAFF. The chain has TRBV4-1 and TRBJ1-1, with TRBD1 as a possible D gene (6 bases). Per germline, CDR1 MGHRA and CDR2 YSYEKL. This CDR3 is built from 14 residues. V gave up 4 bases and J gave up 4 bases, with 13 bases separating them.

V usage is TRBV27 and J usage is TRBJ1-2; D call uncertain. Trimming removed 1 base from V and 5 bases from J, with 23 bases in between. The CDR3 runs 18 residues. Germline assignment: CDR1 MNHEY and CDR2 SMNVEV (reference sequence). CDR3 sequence: CASSLWARTPGRGYGYTF. In nucleotides, the CDR3 is TGTGCCAGCAGTTTATGGGCCCGGACTCCCGGGAGAGGGTATGGCTACACCTTC.

The rearrangement joins TRBV5-1 to TRBJ2-3, with D perhaps matching TRBD1 (5 bases). The length of the CDR3 is 16 residues. V was cut by 2 bases and J by 2 bases, with 15 bases left in between. CDR1 is SGHRS, CDR2 YFSETQ, per germline. The chain's CDR3 is CASSLRGSPNTDTQYF. CDR3 coding DNA: TGCGCCAGCAGCTTAAGGGGCTCCCCCAACACAGATACGCAGTATTTT.

The genes are TRBV5-6 and TRBJ2-7; maybe TRBD2 (6 bases). The CDR3 extends over 16 amino acids. Trimming stripped 3 bases from V and 3 bases from J, with 19 bases between. The germline gives CDR1 SGHDT, CDR2 YYEEEE. The CDR3, as DNA: TGTGCCAGCAGCTCAAACGGGGGAAAGGAAGGCTACGAGCAGTACTTC. Translation gives CASSSNGGKEGYEQYF.

The sample holds a few counts of this clone. The chain combines TRBV29-1 with TRBJ1-2, with 7 bases that match TRBD1. Trimming took 3 bases from V and 6 from J; bases not matched to a gene: 7. From germline, CDR1 is SQVTM and CDR2 ANQGSEA. CDR3 size: 13 residues. DNA for the CDR3: TGCAGCGTTGACTTGGGACAGATCCATGGCTACACCTTC. It codes for CSVDLGQIHGYTF.

V gene TRBV4-1 combines with J gene TRBJ1-5; 9 bases match TRBD1. V shed 6 bases, J shed 7 bases, and the junction held 7 bases outside the gene matches. This CDR3 is 14 amino acids long. Looked up from germline, CDR1 is MGHRA and CDR2 is YSYEKL. The CDR3 protein is CASSRQGVGQPQHF. The CDR3 nucleotides are TGCGCCAGCAGTCGACAGGGGGTAGGGCAGCCCCAGCATTTT.

This clone was detected only once. This chain joins TRBV4-2 and TRBJ2-5; D gene unclear. Germline loops: CDR1 LGHNA, CDR2 YNFKEQ. The CDR3 has 13 amino acids. Trimming left V 1 base short and J 3 bases short, with 6 bases between. CDR3 sequence reads: CASSQGKEETQYF. In DNA form, the CDR3 reads TGTGCCAGCAGCCAAGGGAAAGAAGAGACCCAGTACTTC.

The V gene is TRBV7-6, the J gene TRBJ2-5, with D maybe TRBD2 (5 bases). The germline V gene encodes CDR1 SGHVS and CDR2 FNYEAQ. Trimming shortened V by 5 bases and J by 2 bases, and 15 bases separated the two germline ends. CDR3 length equals 15 residues. DNA for the CDR3: TGTGCCAGCAGCGGACTCGGGGTTGGTCAAGAGACCCAGTACTTC. Encoded protein: CASSGLGVGQETQYF.

This clone has only one observation. The rearrangement links TRBV5-5 to TRBJ1-3; the match to TRBD1 covers 8 bases. Per the germline V gene, CDR1 is SGHKS and CDR2 is YYEKEE (reference sequence). The trim removed 4 bases at V and 0 bases at J, leaving 3 bases unmatched. The CDR3 spans 15 residues. CDR3 protein: CASSVDRGSGNTIYF. The CDR3 region has the DNA TGTGCCAGCAGCGTCGACAGGGGCTCTGGAAACACCATATATTTT. The full variable domain, its missing parts supplied by reference TRBV5-5 and TRBJ1-3, is DAGVTQSPTHLIKTRGQQVTLRCSPISGHKSVSWYQQVLGQGPQFIFQYYEKEERGRGNFPDRFSARQFPNYSSELNVNALLLGDSALYLCASSVDRGSGNTIYFGEGSWLTVV.

V is TRBV5-1 and J is TRBJ2-7; 10 nucleotides align to TRBD1. CDR1 is SGHRS and CDR2 is YFSETQ in the germline V gene. The CDR3 runs to 14 residues. Trimming took 4 bases from V and 3 from J; bases not matched to a gene: 4. CDR3 sequence: CASSVWTGGYEQYF. The DNA of the CDR3 is TGCGCCAGCAGCGTTTGGACAGGGGGCTACGAGCAGTACTTC. The variable domain in full, completed from reference TRBV5-1 and TRBJ2-7, reads KAGVTQTPRYLIKTRGQQVTLSCSPISGHRSVSWYQQTPGQGLQFLFEYFSETQRNKGNFPGRFSGRQFSNSRSEMNVSTLELGDSALYLCASSVWTGGYEQYFGPGTRLTVT.

V usage is TRBV7-3 and J usage is TRBJ2-3; TRBD2 might be the D (7 bases). Germline V gene data show CDR1 as SGHTA and CDR2 as FQGTGA. The CDR3 runs to 18 residues. The germline V and J ends were trimmed by 5 bases and 0 bases, with 21 bases remaining between them. The CDR3 reads CASSPQGGGLGSTDTQYF. DNA of the CDR3: TGTGCCAGCAGCCCCCAAGGGGGGGGCCTGGGGAGCACAGATACGCAGTATTTT.

This rearrangement joins TRBV30 to TRBJ2-7; TRBD1 might be the D (5 bases). Deletions cut 2 bases from V and 5 bases from J, with 13 bases between. CDR1 is GTSNPN and CDR2 is SVGIG in the germline V gene (reference sequence). The CDR3 totals 13 residues. The CDR3 loop is CAWSRAGIDEQYF. The CDR3 DNA is TGTGCCTGGAGTAGGGCAGGGATCGACGAGCAGTACTTC.

The rearrangement joins TRBV11-1 to TRBJ2-5, with TRBD1 matching over 9 bases. This CDR3 region has 15 residues. V gave up 2 bases and J gave up 5 bases; unmatched junction bases: 6. Germline lookup yields CDR1 SGHAT and CDR2 FQDESV (reference sequence). CDR3: CASSLNRGPVETQYF. CDR3 in DNA: TGTGCCAGCAGCTTAAACAGGGGGCCAGTGGAGACCCAGTACTTC.

This rearrangement joins TRBV15 to TRBJ2-6; the D gene could be TRBD1 or TRBD2 (5 bases each). This CDR3 has 19 amino acids. CDR1 is LNHNV, CDR2 YYDKDF, per germline (reference sequence). V dropped 5 bases and J dropped 1 base, with 21 bases sitting between them. This CDR3 reads CATSPRAGLKGSGANVLTF. The CDR3 DNA follows: TGTGCCACCAGCCCTCGGGCGGGCCTGAAGGGGTCTGGGGCCAACGTCCTGACTTTC. The complete variable domain, with remaining parts taken from reference TRBV15 and TRBJ2-6, reads DAMVIQNPRYQVTQFGKPVTLSCSQTLNHNVMYWYQQKSSQAPKLLFHYYDKDFNNEADTPDNFQSRRPNTSFCFLDIRSPGLGDTAMYLCATSPRAGLKGSGANVLTFGAGSRLTVL.

The chain uses TRBV10-2 and TRBJ1-2, with no clear D. Germline V lookup: CDR1 WSHSY, CDR2 SAAADI. CDR3 length: 11 amino acids. V was trimmed by 4 bases and J by 4 bases, leaving 4 bases between them. The CDR3 spells CASSAGYGYTF. The CDR3 nucleotides read TGCGCCAGCAGTGCAGGCTATGGCTACACCTTC.

This chain uses TRBV7-9 with TRBJ1-2; 11 nucleotides agree with TRBD1. This CDR3 has 17 residues. Germline V gene data show CDR1 as SEHNR and CDR2 as FQNEAQ (reference sequence). The V and J ends lost 1 base and 4 bases, in that order; junction bases with no gene match: 8. This CDR3 is CASSLGRFGQGAYGYTF. The CDR3 DNA reads as TGTGCCAGCAGCTTAGGCCGGTTCGGACAGGGGGCCTATGGCTACACCTTC.

The chain has TRBV5-4 and TRBJ2-1, with TRBD2 identical over 9 bases. The ends lost 0 bases at V and 0 bases at J; junction bases unmatched: 7. Germline V CDR1 and CDR2: SGHNT, YYREEE (reference sequence). The length of the CDR3 is 18 residues. The CDR3 DNA is TGTGCCAGCAGCTTGGCACTAGCGGGTTTAAGCTCCTACAATGAGCAGTTCTTC. As protein: CASSLALAGLSSYNEQFF. The full variable domain, with the rest looked up from reference TRBV5-4 and TRBJ2-1, is ETGVTQSPTHLIKTRGQQVTLRCSSQSGHNTVSWYQQALGQGPQFIFQYYREEENGRGNFPPRFSGLQFPNYSSELNVNALELDDSALYLCASSLALAGLSSYNEQFFGPGTRLTVL.

V gene TRBV14 combines with J gene TRBJ2-7; D may be TRBD1 or TRBD2 (5 bases each). In germline, CDR1 is SGHDN, CDR2 FVKESK. This CDR3 comprises 17 residues. The V gene lost 0 bases and the J gene lost 4 bases, with 19 bases spanning the gap. CDR3 coding DNA: TGTGCCAGCAGCCAAGATCCGGGCCCAGGGACCCATTACGAGCAGTACTTC. It translates to CASSQDPGPGTHYEQYF.

The rearrangement joins TRBV9 to TRBJ2-2; possibly TRBD1 for D (6 bases). Deletions cut 0 bases from V and 6 bases from J, with 12 bases between. Germline loops: CDR1 SGDLS, CDR2 YYNGEE. The CDR3 contains 15 residues. CDR3: CASSVVPGQPGELFF. The CDR3 coding sequence is TGTGCCAGCAGCGTAGTTCCCGGACAGCCCGGGGAGCTGTTTTTT.

The genes are TRBV9 and TRBJ1-1, with 9 nucleotides matching TRBD1. Germline V gene data show CDR1 as SGDLS and CDR2 as YYNGEE. The CDR3 consists of 14 residues. The V gene end was trimmed by 3 bases and the J gene end by 4 bases; junction bases not matched to a gene: 4. CDR3 DNA: TGTGCCAGCAGCGGAGGGACAGGGAGCACTGAAGCTTTCTTT. This translates into CASSGGTGSTEAFF. Based on the CDR3 plus reference TRBV9 and TRBJ1-1, the full variable domain is DSGVTQTPKHLITATGQRVTLRCSPRSGDLSVYWYQQSLDQGLQFLIQYYNGEERAKGNILERFSAQQFPDLHSELNLSSLELGDSALYFCASSGGTGSTEAFFGQGTRLTVV.

This clone occurred once. The chain employs TRBV9 and TRBJ1-6; the D is unclear. Per germline, CDR1 SGDLS and CDR2 YYNGEE. The length of the CDR3 is 14 residues. V was clipped by 4 bases and J by 8 bases, with 13 bases between them. The CDR3: CASSFGSSYSPLHF. The CDR3 region has the DNA TGTGCCAGCAGCTTCGGGTCCTCGTATTCACCCCTCCACTTT.

The chain carries TRBV11-2 and TRBJ1-5; a possible D gene is TRBD1 (5 bases). The length of the CDR3 is 15 residues. V shed 0 bases and J shed 0 bases, with 6 bases lying between them. Germline CDR1 is SGHAT and CDR2 is FQNNGV. The CDR3 DNA follows: TGTGCCAGCAGCTTAGAAGGGGATAGCAATCAGCCCCAGCATTTT. Translation gives CASSLEGDSNQPQHF.

V gene TRBV6-6 combines with J gene TRBJ2-4; D is perhaps TRBD1 (6 bases). V lost 5 bases and J lost 0, with 11 bases in between. CDR3 length: 15 amino acids. Germline V gives CDR1 MNHNY, CDR2 SVGAGI (reference sequence). As DNA, the CDR3 is TGTGCCAGCAGTCCCATGGACAGAGCCAAAAACATTCAGTACTTC. Translation: CASSPMDRAKNIQYF.